The present TCR beta chain was sequenced within a study of beta chain features in type 1 diabetes. Study findings and constraints: Equally in patients and controls, PCR might preferentially amplify shorter templates.

The CDR3 spans 17 residues. V lost 4 bases, J lost 9 bases, and 10 bases stayed unmatched. Germline V CDR1 and CDR2: SGHDT, YYEEEE. Expressed TCRB transcripts were sequenced because the entire RNA isolate underwent reverse transcription. Profiled with immunoSEQ multiplex PCR; TCRdb holds only in-frame clones, not every one. The sample shows tens of thousands of clones, 25% to 35% of them seen only once. About this clone itself: The antigen is not known.

This receptor was identified in a young woman in good health. The chain uses TRBV5-6 and TRBJ2-1; 16 nucleotides align to TRBD2. Sequencing input: stem cell memory CD4+ T cells from blood. CDR3 DNA: TGTGCCAGCAGCCTTTCCGGGACTAGCGGGAGGGCCAGTGAGCAGTTCTTC. It translates to CASSLSGTSGRASEQFF.